Here is one TCR beta chain with its context. Assay used: immunoSEQ multiplex PCR; TCRdb lists only in-frame clones, some missing. The sample shows 130,000 or so clones, approximately 87% of them seen only once. This record belongs to a study of blood T cell repertoires in COVID-19. Study-level background: T cells, B-cell-depleted T cells, or PBMCs provided the cDNA or gDNA that served as material.

Germline V CDR1 and CDR2: KGHSH, LQKENI. The CDR3 extends over 17 amino acids. The trim removed 2 bases at V and 0 bases at J, leaving 6 bases unmatched. Material for sequencing was peripheral blood. This TCR was recovered from a man aged 65-85 years with active COVID-19. The chain joins TRBV18 to TRBJ1-3; 8 bases agree with TRBD1. The CDR3 region has the DNA TGTGCCAGCTCACCAGAACAGACAGGGGCCTCTGGAAACACCATATATTTT. Translated, it gives CASSPEQTGASGNTIYF. The complete variable domain, with remaining parts taken from reference TRBV18 and TRBJ1-3, reads NAGVMQNPRHLVRRRGQEARLRCSPMKGHSHVYWYRQLPEEGLKFMVYLQKENIIDESGMPKERFSAEFPKEGPSILRIQQVVRGDSAAYFCASSPEQTGASGNTIYFGEGSWLTVV.